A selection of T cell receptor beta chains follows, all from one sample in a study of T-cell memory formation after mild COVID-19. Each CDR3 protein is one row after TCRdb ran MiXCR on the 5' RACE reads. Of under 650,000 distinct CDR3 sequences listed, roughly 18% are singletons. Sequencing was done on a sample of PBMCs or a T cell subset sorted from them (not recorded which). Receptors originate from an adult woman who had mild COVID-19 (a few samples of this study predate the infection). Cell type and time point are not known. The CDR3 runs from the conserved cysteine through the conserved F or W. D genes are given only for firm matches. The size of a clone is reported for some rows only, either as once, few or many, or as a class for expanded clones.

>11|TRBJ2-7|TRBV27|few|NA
TGTGCCACACTCAGGGGATACGAGCAGTACTTC
CATLRGYEQYF
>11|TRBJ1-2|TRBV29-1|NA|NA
TGCAGCCACGTGGCCGACTATGGCTACACCTTC
CSHVADYGYTF
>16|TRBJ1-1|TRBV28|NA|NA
TGTGCCAGCAGTTTCGCAGTTGGGAGGGGCGAGACTGAAGCTTTCTTT
CASSFAVGRGETEAFF
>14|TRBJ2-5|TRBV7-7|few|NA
TGTGCCAGCAGCTTATCTAGGAACCAAGAGACCCAGTACTTC
CASSLSRNQETQYF
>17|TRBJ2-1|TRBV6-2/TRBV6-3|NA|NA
TGTGCCAGCAGCGACAGGTCTGGCGGGAGCTCCTACAATGAGCAGTTCTTC
CASSDRSGGSSYNEQFF
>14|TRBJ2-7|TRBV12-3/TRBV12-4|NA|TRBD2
TGTGCCAGCAGCCCCCCGGGACTATTGTACGAGCAGTACTTC
CASSPPGLLYEQYF
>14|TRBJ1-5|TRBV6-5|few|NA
TGTGCCAGCAGATTGGGGACCTCGAATCAGCCCCAGCATTTT
CASRLGTSNQPQHF
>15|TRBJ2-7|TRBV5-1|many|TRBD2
TGCGCCAGCGCCTCCCGGGCTAGCGGGACCCACGAGCAGTACTTC
CASASRASGTHEQYF
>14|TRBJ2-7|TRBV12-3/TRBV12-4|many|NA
TGTGCCAGCAGCCCTCGACAGGGAGGGTACGAGCAGTACTTC
CASSPRQGGYEQYF
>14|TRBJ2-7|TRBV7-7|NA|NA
TGTGCTAGCAGCCAGACGTGGCCCAGCTACGAGCAGTACTTC
CASSQTWPSYEQYF
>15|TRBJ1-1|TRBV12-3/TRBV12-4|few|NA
TGTGCCAGCAGTTTAGCCGGCGGGGTGGACACTGAAGCTTTCTTT
CASSLAGGVDTEAFF
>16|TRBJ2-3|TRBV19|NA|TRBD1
TGTGCCAGTAGTATGGGGACAGGGAGCGTCCCAGATACGCAGTATTTT
CASSMGTGSVPDTQYF
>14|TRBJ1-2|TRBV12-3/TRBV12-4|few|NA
TGTGCCAGCAGTTCCCAGGGGTCGAACTATGGCTACACCTTC
CASSSQGSNYGYTF
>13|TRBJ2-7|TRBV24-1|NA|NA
TGTGCCACCTCCGGGACAAACACCTACGAGCAGTACTTC
CATSGTNTYEQYF
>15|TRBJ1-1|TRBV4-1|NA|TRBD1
TGCGCCAGCAGCCAAGTGACAGGGTGGAACACTGAAGCTTTCTTT
CASSQVTGWNTEAFF
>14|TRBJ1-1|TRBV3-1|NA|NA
TGTGCCAGCAGCCAAGGTGGTGGGAACACTGAAGCTTTCTTT
CASSQGGGNTEAFF
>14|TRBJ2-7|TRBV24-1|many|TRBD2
TGTGCCACCAGCGATAGCGGGAGCTCCTACGAGCAGTACTTC
CATSDSGSSYEQYF
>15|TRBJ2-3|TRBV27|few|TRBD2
TGTGCCAGCAGTTTTCAGACTAGCGGCACAGATACGCAGTATTTT
CASSFQTSGTDTQYF
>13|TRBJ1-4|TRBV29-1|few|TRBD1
TGCAGCGTTAGGGACAGCGGAGGTGAAAAACTGTTTTTT
CSVRDSGGEKLFF
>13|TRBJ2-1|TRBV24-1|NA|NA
TGTGCCACCAGTGATTTGAACAGGGCACAGCAGTTCTTC
CATSDLNRAQQFF
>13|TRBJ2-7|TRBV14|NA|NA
TGTGCCAGCAGCCGGCTGGGCATCAGCGAGCAGTACTTC
CASSRLGISEQYF
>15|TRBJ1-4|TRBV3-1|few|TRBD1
TGTGCCAGCAGGGGACGGGACAGGCCAAATGAAAAACTGTTTTTT
CASRGRDRPNEKLFF
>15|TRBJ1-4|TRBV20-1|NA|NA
TGCAGTGCGAAACCAACATGGGCGGCTAATGAAAAACTGTTTTTT
CSAKPTWAANEKLFF
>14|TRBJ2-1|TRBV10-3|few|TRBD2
TGTGCCATCACAGCGGGGGGGTCCTACAATGAGCAGTTCTTC
CAITAGGSYNEQFF
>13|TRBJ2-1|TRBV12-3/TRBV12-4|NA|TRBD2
TGTGCCAGCAGTTTGTGGGGGGGGAATGAGCAGTTCTTC
CASSLWGGNEQFF
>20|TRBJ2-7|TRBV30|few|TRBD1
TGTGCCTGGAGTTCACGAAGAGTTTACGGAGGACAGGGGGCTTCCTACGAGCAGTACTTC
CAWSSRRVYGGQGASYEQYF
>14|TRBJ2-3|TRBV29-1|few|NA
TGCAGCGTGGCGACAGGAGGTGGCACAGATACGCAGTATTTT
CSVATGGGTDTQYF
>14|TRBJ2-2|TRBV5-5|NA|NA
TGTGCCAGCCTCCCGGCCGGGGCCACCGGGGAGCTGTTTTTT
CASLPAGATGELFF
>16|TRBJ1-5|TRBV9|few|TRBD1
TGTGCCAGCAGCCCCGGGACAGGGGGCCTCAATCAGCCCCAGCATTTT
CASSPGTGGLNQPQHF
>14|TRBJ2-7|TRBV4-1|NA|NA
TGCGCCAGCAGCCAAGGTGGAGGCTTTAGCGAGCAGTACTTC
CASSQGGGFSEQYF